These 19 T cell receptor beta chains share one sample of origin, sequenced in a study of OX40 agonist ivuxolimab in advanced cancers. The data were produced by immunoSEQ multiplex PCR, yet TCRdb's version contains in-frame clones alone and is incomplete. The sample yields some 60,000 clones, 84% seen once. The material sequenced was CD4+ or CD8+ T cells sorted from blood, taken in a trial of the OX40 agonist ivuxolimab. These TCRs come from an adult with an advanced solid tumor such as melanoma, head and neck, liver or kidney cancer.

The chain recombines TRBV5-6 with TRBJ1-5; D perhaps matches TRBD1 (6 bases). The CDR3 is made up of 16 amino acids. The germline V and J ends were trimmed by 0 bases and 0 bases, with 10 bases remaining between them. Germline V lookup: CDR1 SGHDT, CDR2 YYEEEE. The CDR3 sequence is CASSLGAGVSNQPQHF. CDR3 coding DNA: TGTGCCAGCAGCTTGGGAGCAGGGGTTAGCAATCAGCCCCAGCATTTT.

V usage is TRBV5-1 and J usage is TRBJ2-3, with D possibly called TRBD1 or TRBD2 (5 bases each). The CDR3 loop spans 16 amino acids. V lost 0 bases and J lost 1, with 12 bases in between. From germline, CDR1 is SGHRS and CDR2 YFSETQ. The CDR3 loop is CASSLVGDSRTDTQYF. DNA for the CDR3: TGCGCCAGCAGCTTGGTGGGAGACAGTCGCACAGATACGCAGTATTTT.

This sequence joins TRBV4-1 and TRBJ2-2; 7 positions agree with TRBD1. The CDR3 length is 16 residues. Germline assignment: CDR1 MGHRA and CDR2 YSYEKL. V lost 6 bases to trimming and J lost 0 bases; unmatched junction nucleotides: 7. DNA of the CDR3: TGCGCCAGCAGGAACTTGCAGGGGGCGAACACCGGGGAGCTGTTTTTT. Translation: CASRNLQGANTGELFF.

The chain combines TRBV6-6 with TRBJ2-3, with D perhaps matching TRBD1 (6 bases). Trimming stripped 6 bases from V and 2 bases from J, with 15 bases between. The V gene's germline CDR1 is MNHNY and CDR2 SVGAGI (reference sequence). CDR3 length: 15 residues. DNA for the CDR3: TGTGCCAGCAGGGACAGTAGACCCCCCACAGATACGCAGTATTTT. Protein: CASRDSRPPTDTQYF.

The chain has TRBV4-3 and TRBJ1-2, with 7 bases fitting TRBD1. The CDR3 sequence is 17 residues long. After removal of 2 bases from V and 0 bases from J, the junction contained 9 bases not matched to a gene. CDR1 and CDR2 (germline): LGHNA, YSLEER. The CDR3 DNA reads TGCGCCAGCAGCCAATTTACAGGGGTAAATTCTAACTATGGCTACACCTTC. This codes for CASSQFTGVNSNYGYTF.

The CDR3 region has the DNA TGTGCCAGCAGTTTGGACAGAACCTCTGGAAACACCATATATTTT. As protein: CASSLDRTSGNTIYF. This sequence joins TRBV27 and TRBJ1-3; maybe TRBD1 (6 bases). From germline, CDR1 is MNHEY and CDR2 SMNVEV (reference sequence). V lost 3 bases and J lost 0, with 9 bases in between. The CDR3 contains 15 residues.

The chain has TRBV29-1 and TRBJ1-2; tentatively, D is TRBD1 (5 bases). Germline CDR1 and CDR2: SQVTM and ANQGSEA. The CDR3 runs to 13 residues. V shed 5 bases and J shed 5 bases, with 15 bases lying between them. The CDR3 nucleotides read TGCAGCGTTCTGCGGGGGGACGGGTATGGCTACACCTTC. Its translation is CSVLRGDGYGYTF.

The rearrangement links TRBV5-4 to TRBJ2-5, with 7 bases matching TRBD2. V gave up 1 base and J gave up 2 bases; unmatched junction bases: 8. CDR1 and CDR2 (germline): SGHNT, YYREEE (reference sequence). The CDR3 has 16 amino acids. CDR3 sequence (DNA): TGTGCCAGCAGCTTGCCCGGGGCTAGCGGACAAGAGACCCAGTACTTC. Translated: CASSLPGASGQETQYF.

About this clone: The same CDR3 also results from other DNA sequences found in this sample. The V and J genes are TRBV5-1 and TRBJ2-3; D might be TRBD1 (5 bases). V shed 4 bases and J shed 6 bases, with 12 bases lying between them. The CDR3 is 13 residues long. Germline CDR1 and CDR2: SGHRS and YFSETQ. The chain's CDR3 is CASSLGAEDTQYF. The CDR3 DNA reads TGCGCCAGCAGCCTTGGGGCAGAGGATACGCAGTATTTT.

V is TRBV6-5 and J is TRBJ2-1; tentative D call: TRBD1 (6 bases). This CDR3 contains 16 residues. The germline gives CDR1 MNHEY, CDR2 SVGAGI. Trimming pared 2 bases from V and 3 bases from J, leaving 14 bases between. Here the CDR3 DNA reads TGTGCCAGCAGTTACGGTACAGGGTTGCTCTACAATGAGCAGTTCTTC. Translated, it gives CASSYGTGLLYNEQFF.

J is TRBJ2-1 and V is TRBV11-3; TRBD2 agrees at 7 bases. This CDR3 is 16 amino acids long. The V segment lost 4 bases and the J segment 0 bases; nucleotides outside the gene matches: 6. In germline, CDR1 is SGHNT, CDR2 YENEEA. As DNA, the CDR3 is TGTGCCAGCAGCTCCCGCGGGGGAAACTCCTACAATGAGCAGTTCTTC. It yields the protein CASSSRGGNSYNEQFF.

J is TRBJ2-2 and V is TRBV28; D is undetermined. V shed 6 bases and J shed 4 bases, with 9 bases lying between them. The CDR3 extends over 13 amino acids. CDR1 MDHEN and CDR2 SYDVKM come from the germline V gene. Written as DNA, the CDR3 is TGTGCCAGCAGCCCCTCGGGCACCGGGGAGCTGTTTTTT. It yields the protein CASSPSGTGELFF.

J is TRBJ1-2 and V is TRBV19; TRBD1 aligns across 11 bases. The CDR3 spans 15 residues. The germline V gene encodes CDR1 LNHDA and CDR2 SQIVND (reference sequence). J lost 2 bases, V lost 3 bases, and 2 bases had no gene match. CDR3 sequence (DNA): TGTGCCAGTAGTATGGACAGGGGGCGAAACTATGGCTACACCTTC. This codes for CASSMDRGRNYGYTF.

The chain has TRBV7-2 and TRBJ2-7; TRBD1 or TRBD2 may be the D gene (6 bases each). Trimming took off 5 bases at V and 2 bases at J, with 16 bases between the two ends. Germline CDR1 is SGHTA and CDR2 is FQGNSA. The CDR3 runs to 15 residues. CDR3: CASSPGGTSTYEQYF. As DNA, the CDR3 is TGTGCCAGCAGCCCAGGCGGGACATCGACCTACGAGCAGTACTTC.

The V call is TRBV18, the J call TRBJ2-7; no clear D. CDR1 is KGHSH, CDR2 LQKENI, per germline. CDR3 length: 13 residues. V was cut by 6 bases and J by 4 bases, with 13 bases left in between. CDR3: CASSLSAQYEQYF. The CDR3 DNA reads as TGTGCCAGCTCTCTTTCCGCCCAGTACGAGCAGTACTTC.

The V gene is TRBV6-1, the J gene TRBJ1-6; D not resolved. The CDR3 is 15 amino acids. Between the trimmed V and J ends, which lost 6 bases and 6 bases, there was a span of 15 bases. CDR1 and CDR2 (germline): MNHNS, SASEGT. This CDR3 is CASSPGSPGNSPLHF. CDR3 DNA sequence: TGTGCCAGCAGCCCGGGGTCCCCGGGTAATTCACCCCTCCACTTT.

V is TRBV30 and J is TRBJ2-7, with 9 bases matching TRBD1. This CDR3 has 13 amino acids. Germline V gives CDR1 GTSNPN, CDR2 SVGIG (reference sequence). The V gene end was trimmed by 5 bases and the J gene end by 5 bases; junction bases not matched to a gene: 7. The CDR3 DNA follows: TGTGCCTGGGGGACAGGGACTATCCACGAGCAGTACTTC. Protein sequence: CAWGTGTIHEQYF.

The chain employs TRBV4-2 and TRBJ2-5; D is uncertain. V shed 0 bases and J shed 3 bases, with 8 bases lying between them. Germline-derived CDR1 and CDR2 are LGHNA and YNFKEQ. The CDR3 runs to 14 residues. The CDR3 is CASSQDLVEETQYF. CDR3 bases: TGTGCCAGCAGCCAAGATCTCGTGGAAGAGACCCAGTACTTC.

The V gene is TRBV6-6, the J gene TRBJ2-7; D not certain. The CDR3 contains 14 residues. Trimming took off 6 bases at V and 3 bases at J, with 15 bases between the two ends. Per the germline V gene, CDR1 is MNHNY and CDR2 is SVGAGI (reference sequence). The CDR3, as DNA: TGTGCCAGCAGCCGGGCGGCTGTCTACTACGAGCAGTACTTC. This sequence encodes CASSRAAVYYEQYF.